Each of the 18 T cell receptor beta chains below was sequenced from the same sample in a study of cytomegalovirus exposure and HLA in healthy donors. The study ran its PCR with 60 Vbeta and 13 Jbeta primers. Profiling relied on immunoSEQ multiplex PCR, and the TCRdb table lists in-frame clones only, not all of them. The table includes about 160,000 clones, over 70% detected once. The sequenced material came from PBMCs. Every receptor here comes from a man aged 50 or older in good health and CMV-seropositive.

J is TRBJ2-1 and V is TRBV27, with 8 bases that match TRBD2. The germline V gene encodes CDR1 MNHEY and CDR2 SMNVEV (reference sequence). V lost 5 bases and J lost 0; bases outside the gene matches: 3. The CDR3 is 15 amino acids. CDR3 in amino acids: CASSQLAVSYNEQFF. The CDR3 nucleotides are TGTGCCAGCAGTCAACTAGCGGTCTCCTACAATGAGCAGTTCTTC.

This chain uses TRBV28 with TRBJ1-3; D remains ambiguous. The germline V and J ends were trimmed by 6 bases and 4 bases, with 19 bases remaining between them. Germline CDR1 MDHEN, CDR2 SYDVKM. The CDR3 length is 16 residues. CDR3 loop: CASSTPREAGGNTIYF. CDR3 bases: TGTGCCAGCAGCACCCCCCGAGAGGCGGGAGGAAACACCATATATTTT.

This clone came up a few times. The V gene is TRBV6-5, the J gene TRBJ1-2, with 9 positions matching TRBD1. CDR1 and CDR2 from the germline V gene are MNHEY and SVGAGI. CDR3 size: 14 residues. The trim removed 5 bases at V and 7 bases at J, leaving 8 bases unmatched. CDR3 coding DNA: TGTGCCAGCAGTAGGGGACAGGGTAGTGGTGGCTACACCTTC. Amino acid sequence: CASSRGQGSGGYTF.

This chain connects TRBV2 to TRBJ1-2; tentatively, D is TRBD1 (5 bases). In germline, CDR1 is SNHLY, CDR2 FYNNEI. Trimming cost V 1 base and J 4 bases, with 10 bases left between them. CDR3 length: 14 residues. DNA of the CDR3: TGTGCCAGCAGTGAAGTGCAGGGTGGCTATGGCTACACCTTC. This sequence encodes CASSEVQGGYGYTF. Using reference TRBV2 and TRBJ1-2 for the parts outside the CDR3, the full variable domain is EPEVTQTPSHQVTQMGQEVILRCVPISNHLYFYWYRQILGQKVEFLVSFYNNEISEKSEIFDDQFSVERPDGSNFTLKIRSTKLEDSAMYFCASSEVQGGYGYTFGSGTRLTVV.

This clone has just a few counts. The chain has TRBV5-6 and TRBJ2-5, with D possibly being TRBD1 (5 bases). CDR3 length equals 15 residues. Per the germline V gene, CDR1 is SGHDT and CDR2 is YYEEEE. V lost 3 bases to trimming and J lost 5 bases, with 17 bases between them. The CDR3 is CASSSTYGRAETQYF. The CDR3 nucleotides read TGTGCCAGCAGCTCGACCTATGGCAGGGCTGAGACCCAGTACTTC.

This chain uses TRBV4-1 with TRBJ1-4, with D possibly TRBD1 on 6 matching bases. Germline CDR1 and CDR2: MGHRA and YSYEKL. V lost 4 bases to trimming and J lost 4 bases, with 19 bases between them. The CDR3 covers 17 residues. This CDR3 reads CASSPIPRGIRNEKLFF. In DNA form, the CDR3 reads TGCGCCAGCAGCCCAATCCCCAGGGGCATTCGTAATGAAAAACTGTTTTTT.

This clone was seen more than once but under ten times. The chain recombines TRBV28 with TRBJ2-5; D call uncertain. V shed 2 bases and J shed 7 bases, with 17 bases lying between them. The CDR3 runs to 15 residues. Germline V gene lookup returns CDR1 MDHEN and CDR2 SYDVKM. The CDR3, as DNA: TGTGCCAGCAGTTTACAACAGAACAAGTGGGCGACCCAGTACTTC. Translation gives CASSLQQNKWATQYF.

V and J are TRBV9 and TRBJ1-2; D is unresolved. The germline gives CDR1 SGDLS, CDR2 YYNGEE. CDR3 size: 15 residues. Trimming left V 4 bases short and J 8 bases short, with 21 bases between. CDR3 loop: CASSPRTGLPRGYTF. DNA for the CDR3: TGTGCCAGCAGCCCCCGCACCGGTCTCCCCCGGGGCTACACCTTC.

This chain connects TRBV18 to TRBJ2-1, with D tentatively TRBD2 (6 bases). Deletions cut 2 bases from V and 5 bases from J, with 13 bases between. CDR3 length equals 15 residues. Germline-derived CDR1 and CDR2 are KGHSH and LQKENI. The CDR3 here is CASSPWTTRDNEQFF. Written as DNA, the CDR3 is TGTGCCAGCTCACCATGGACTACCCGCGACAATGAGCAGTTCTTC.

This clone was recorded only once. The V call is TRBV5-1, the J call TRBJ1-4; 7 nucleotides align to TRBD1. The CDR3 is 14 amino acids. J gave up 8 bases and V 3 bases, and 7 bases lay outside the gene matches. CDR1 SGHRS and CDR2 YFSETQ come from the germline V gene. The CDR3 protein is CASSSGTANEKLFF. In DNA, the CDR3 is TGCGCCAGCAGCTCGGGGACAGCGAACGAAAAACTGTTTTTT.

Here the CDR3 DNA reads TGTGCCAGCAGCAAGGGACAGGCTTCCTACGAGCAGTACTTC. Its translation: CASSKGQASYEQYF. The genes are TRBV9 and TRBJ2-7, with TRBD1 identical over 8 bases. Trimming cost V 4 bases and J 1 base; bases outside gene matches: 4. Looked up from germline, CDR1 is SGDLS and CDR2 is YYNGEE. The CDR3 contains 14 residues.

This clone was seen only a few times. V gene TRBV5-4 combines with J gene TRBJ2-3; the D is unclear. V dropped 1 base and J dropped 5 bases, with 11 bases sitting between them. Germline CDR1 and CDR2: SGHNT and YYREEE (reference sequence). The CDR3 has 14 amino acids. The CDR3 here is CASSLTAVEDTQYF. DNA of the CDR3: TGTGCCAGCAGCTTGACGGCGGTCGAAGATACGCAGTATTTT.

The chain joins TRBV7-9 to TRBJ2-7; 8 nucleotides agree with TRBD2. With 4 bases clipped from V and 3 bases from J, the junction kept 5 bases outside the gene matches. This CDR3 contains 14 residues. CDR1 and CDR2 (germline): SEHNR, FQNEAQ (reference sequence). The CDR3 protein is CASSSLSGSYEQYF. CDR3 nucleotides: TGTGCCAGCAGCTCACTCAGCGGGAGCTACGAGCAGTACTTC.

The chain carries TRBV10-3 and TRBJ2-2, with TRBD2 matching 7 bases. Germline V gene lookup returns CDR1 ENHRY and CDR2 SYGVKD. The CDR3 extends over 17 amino acids. Trimming took 7 bases from V and 5 from J; bases not matched to a gene: 16. CDR3 coding DNA: TGTGCCATCACAGTTCCCCTGGGGGAGGGCGGAACCGGGGAGCTGTTTTTT. Its protein product is CAITVPLGEGGTGELFF.

The chain carries TRBV4-1 and TRBJ2-2; perhaps TRBD2 as D (6 bases). The CDR3 consists of 16 residues. V lost 1 base and J lost 4, with 13 bases in between. Germline-derived CDR1 and CDR2 are MGHRA and YSYEKL. The CDR3 DNA follows: TGCGCCAGCAGCCAAGTGTCTAGCGATGGCACCGGGGAGCTGTTTTTT. This encodes CASSQVSSDGTGELFF.

In its sample, this clone was seen once. This chain connects TRBV4-3 to TRBJ2-5, with 7 bases matching TRBD2. The last part of the DNA fits TRBJ2-7 better; the J call may be wrong. The CDR3 is 20 amino acids. Germline CDR1 LGHNA, CDR2 YSLEER. Here the CDR3 DNA reads TGCGCCAGCAGCCAAGATCTTATGGGGTGGGCGGGAGCTGGGGGTTACGAGCAGTACTTC. Translated: CASSQDLMGWAGAGGYEQYF.

The chain uses TRBV30 and TRBJ2-2; D gene ambiguous. The V gene's germline CDR1 is GTSNPN and CDR2 SVGIG (reference sequence). The V and J ends lost 4 bases and 5 bases respectively, with 14 bases between them. This CDR3 has 14 amino acids. CDR3 protein: CAWNQARRTGELFF. CDR3 bases: TGTGCCTGGAATCAAGCGCGAAGGACCGGGGAGCTGTTTTTT.

The chain carries TRBV4-2 and TRBJ2-7; 9 bases are shared with TRBD1. This CDR3 is 15 amino acids long. Germline CDR1 reads LGHNA; CDR2 reads YNFKEQ. V trimming: 5 bases; J trimming: 0 bases; junction bases outside the gene matches: 5. DNA for the CDR3: TGTGCCAGCAGCGAAGGACAGGGGCCCTCCTACGAGCAGTACTTC. This encodes CASSEGQGPSYEQYF.